Listed below are T cell receptor beta chains from one sample, sequenced in a study of CD8 T cells in Susac syndrome. TCRdb reanalysed the immunoSEQ multiplex PCR reads using MiXCR and keeps one entry per CDR3 protein. The repertoire includes a few hundred thousand distinct CDR3 sequences, roughly 81% of them detected once, and over 0.1% sits in the top ten. Sequencing was performed on CD8+ T cells from PBMCs. The origin of the receptors is a human donor with multiple sclerosis. The CDR3 runs from the conserved cysteine through the conserved F or W. D genes are given only for firm matches. Clone size is shown for a subset of rows, as once, few, many or a class of expanded clone.

TRBJ2-3	NA	TRBV5-6	NA	TGTGCCAGCAGCTCCTCCGGGACGAGCACAGATACGCAGTATTTT	CASSSSGTSTDTQYF
TRBJ2-3	NA	TRBV6-5	NA	TGTGCCAGCAGTTATGGGATCGGTTCAGGGACAGATACGCAGTATTTT	CASSYGIGSGTDTQYF
TRBJ1-4	NA	TRBV27	NA	TGTGCCAGCCGAGGAGGCCGGCAACTGTTTTTT	CASRGGRQLFF
TRBJ2-7	NA	TRBV28	NA	TGTGCCAGCAGTTCTGAGACAACGTTCTCCTACGAGCAGTACTTC	CASSSETTFSYEQYF
TRBJ1-5	NA	TRBV30	TRBD1	TGTGCCTGGAGTCCTGGGACAGGTCTTCAGCCCCAGCATTTT	CAWSPGTGLQPQHF
TRBJ2-7	NA	TRBV20-1	TRBD2	TGCAGTGCTAGTCGATCTAGCGGTTCCCACTCCTACGAGCAGTACTTC	CSASRSSGSHSYEQYF
TRBJ2-7	NA	TRBV6-1	TRBD1	TGTGCCAGCAGTGAAGAGGGGACAGGGGCCTACGAGCAGTACTTC	CASSEEGTGAYEQYF
TRBJ2-7	NA	TRBV19	TRBD1	TGTGCCAGTAGTCCGGGACAGCACTCCTACGAGCAGTACTTC	CASSPGQHSYEQYF
TRBJ1-2	NA	TRBV6-1	NA	TGTGCCAGCAGGCGACAGGCAAACTATGGCTACACCTTC	CASRRQANYGYTF
TRBJ2-2	NA	TRBV30	NA	TGTGCCTGGAGTAGGCACAGGGCGGGCACCGGGGAGCTGTTTTTT	CAWSRHRAGTGELFF
TRBJ1-2	NA	TRBV5-1	NA	TGCGCCAGCAGACCAACAGGGACCCCACCTACATACTATGGCTACACCTTC	CASRPTGTPPTYYGYTF
TRBJ1-1	NA	TRBV6-5	NA	TGTGCCAGCAGTTACGTCCCGACGAACAGAGGTGAGAACACTGAAGCTTTCTTT	CASSYVPTNRGENTEAFF
TRBJ1-1	NA	TRBV10-3	NA	TGTGCCATCAGTGAAGGGTTCGCGGACACTGAAGCTTTCTTT	CAISEGFADTEAFF
TRBJ2-7	NA	TRBV12-3/TRBV12-4	TRBD2	TGTGCCAGCAGCCGGACTAGCGGGAGAGGCTACGAGCAGTACTTC	CASSRTSGRGYEQYF
TRBJ2-6	NA	TRBV9	NA	TGTGCCAGCAGCGTAGGGGGAAACCCAAGCTCTGGGGCCAACGTCCTGACTTTC	CASSVGGNPSSGANVLTF
TRBJ1-3	NA	TRBV19	NA	TGTGCCAGTAGTCTTCCAGCAGCTGGAAACACCATATATTTT	CASSLPAAGNTIYF
TRBJ2-1	once	TRBV7-9	NA	TGTGCCAGCAGCCCTCTCTTAGGGCAGGGCAACAATGAGCAGTTCTTC	CASSPLLGQGNNEQFF
TRBJ2-2	NA	TRBV5-4	NA	TGTGCCAGCGAGGACAGCGACGCGAACACCGGGGAGCTGTTTTTT	CASEDSDANTGELFF
TRBJ2-1	NA	TRBV2	TRBD2	TGTGCCATCTTGGTCCGGACTAGCGGCAATGAGCAGTTCTTC	CAILVRTSGNEQFF
TRBJ2-7	NA	TRBV27	NA	TGTGCCAGCAGTTTATGGGGGATCTCCGACGAGCAGTACTTC	CASSLWGISDEQYF
TRBJ2-7	NA	TRBV10-3	TRBD1	TGTGCCATCAGTGAGCCATCTACAGGGGTGAAATACGAGCAGTACTTC	CAISEPSTGVKYEQYF
TRBJ2-1	NA	TRBV7-8	TRBD2	TGTGCCAGCAGCGGGAGACTAGCGGGAGGGCTCTTCGGTGAGCAGTTCTTC	CASSGRLAGGLFGEQFF
TRBJ1-2	few	TRBV6-5	NA	TGTGCCAGCAGTTACGGGAACTATGGCTACACCTTC	CASSYGNYGYTF
TRBJ1-1	NA	TRBV11-2	NA	TGTGCCAGCAGCTTAGGCTTCAGGACAGCCATGAACACTGAAGCTTTCTTT	CASSLGFRTAMNTEAFF
TRBJ1-4	NA	TRBV13	NA	TGTGCCAGCAGCATGGACACTAATGAAAAACTGTTTTTT	CASSMDTNEKLFF
TRBJ2-7	NA	TRBV20-1	TRBD1	TGCAGTGCTAGTAACAGGGGTAATTACGAGCAGTACTTC	CSASNRGNYEQYF
TRBJ2-7	once	TRBV27	NA	TGTGCCAGCAGTAACAGGGTAACCTACGAGCAGTACTTC	CASSNRVTYEQYF
TRBJ2-2	NA	TRBV2	TRBD2	TGTGCCAGCAGTGAACCGGGTCTAGCGGGAAGGTCCGGGGAGCTGTTTTTT	CASSEPGLAGRSGELFF
TRBJ2-7	NA	TRBV27	NA	TGTGCCAGCTTAGCCCCCCGAGGAAGCTCCTACGAGCAGTACTTC	CASLAPRGSSYEQYF
TRBJ2-1	NA	TRBV29-1	NA	TGCAGCGTTGCTGCGAGGAGCTCCTACAATGAGCAGTTCTTC	CSVAARSSYNEQFF
TRBJ1-1	once	TRBV9	NA	TGTGCCAGCAGCGTAGGAGGAGGACGGGGGATGAACACTGAAGCTTTCTTT	CASSVGGGRGMNTEAFF
TRBJ2-3	NA	TRBV6-5	NA	TGTGCCAGCAGTGCCGCGTCGGAGGGGGGAGATACGCAGTATTTT	CASSAASEGGDTQYF
TRBJ2-1	NA	TRBV5-4	TRBD2	TGTGCCAGCAGCTTGGGTCCGGGAGGATCCGACAATGAGCAGTTCTTC	CASSLGPGGSDNEQFF
TRBJ1-5	NA	TRBV5-4	TRBD1	TGTGCCAGCAGTCTAGGGACAGGGAATCAGCCCCAGCATTTT	CASSLGTGNQPQHF
TRBJ1-5	NA	TRBV12-3/TRBV12-4	NA	TGTGCCAGCAGTTCTAGGGGGAGGCAGCCCCAGCATTTT	CASSSRGRQPQHF
TRBJ1-3	NA	TRBV5-1	NA	TGCGCCAGCAGCTTGAGTCGGGGAGGGACTGAAAACACCATATATTTT	CASSLSRGGTENTIYF
TRBJ2-1	NA	TRBV4-1	NA	TGCGCCAGCAGCCAAGACCTCAATGAGCAGTTCTTC	CASSQDLNEQFF
TRBJ2-1	NA	TRBV30	TRBD1	TGTGCCTGGGGGGGACAGTTTCCCAATGAGCAGTTCTTC	CAWGGQFPNEQFF
TRBJ2-1	NA	TRBV4-2	TRBD2	TGTGCCAGCAGCCAAGATTCCGGGAGGGCCTGGAATGAGCAGTTCTTC	CASSQDSGRAWNEQFF
TRBJ1-4	NA	TRBV27	NA	TGTGCCAGCAGTTTATACGTAGGGGGAAACGAAAAACTGTTTTTT	CASSLYVGGNEKLFF
TRBJ1-6	NA	TRBV20-1	TRBD1	TGCAGTGCTAGGGACAGGGGGCTAGGTTCACCCCTCCACTTT	CSARDRGLGSPLHF
TRBJ2-1	NA	TRBV19	NA	TGTGCCAGTGCTCAGGGAGGTTCCTACAATGAGCAGTTCTTC	CASAQGGSYNEQFF
TRBJ2-3	NA	TRBV20-1	NA	TGCAGTGCTAGGCCCCACAAGGATTTCACAGATACGCAGTATTTT	CSARPHKDFTDTQYF
TRBJ2-7	few	TRBV10-3	TRBD2	TGTGCCATCAGTGAATCAACCACCACGGGGACTAGATTCTACGAGCAGTACTTC	CAISESTTTGTRFYEQYF
TRBJ1-2	NA	TRBV7-9	NA	TGTGCCAGCAGCTACGTACAGGGTGAGAGGATAGATGGCTACACCTTC	CASSYVQGERIDGYTF
TRBJ1-1	once	TRBV19	NA	TGTGCCAGTAGTATAGATACGGAGACAGCTCAAGCTTTCTTT	CASSIDTETAQAFF
TRBJ2-1	NA	TRBV3-1	TRBD2	TGTGCCAGCAGAAGTATACTAGCGGACAATGAGCAGCTCTTC	CASRSILADNEQLF
TRBJ1-6	NA	TRBV6-1	TRBD1	TGTGCCAGCAGTGAAGCTCCGGGACAGGGTGGCTCACCCCTCCACTTT	CASSEAPGQGGSPLHF
TRBJ2-7	once	TRBV20-1	TRBD2	TGCAGTGCTAGAGACATTAATTCGGGACTAGCGGGCGAGCAGTACTTC	CSARDINSGLAGEQYF